Listed below are T cell receptor beta chains from one sample, sequenced in a study of sequential checkpoint blockade in melanoma. TCRdb keeps only in-frame clones here, not all; method: immunoSEQ multiplex PCR. In the table there are roughly 6,100 clones, about 19% of which are singletons. This specimen was tumor tissue (inferred from file names), taken from a patient given nivolumab and ipilimumab in sequence. The receptors shown here come from a human donor with melanoma. The CDR3 runs from the conserved cysteine through the conserved F or W. The D gene is left open where the match is weak.

CDR3 protein | V gene | D gene
CSVETSGVFTGELFF | TRBV29-1 | TRBD2
CASSRPPGQSRSGYEQYF | TRBV11-3 | TRBD1
CASSTPGRVAYEQYF | TRBV18 | .
CASSAWRTTGNTIYF | TRBV19 | .
CASSLGLQRERIYNEQFF | TRBV5-1 | TRBD2
CASSSRAGGPSAHNEQFF | TRBV11-3 | TRBD2
CSVRLTGARRAFF | TRBV29-1 | TRBD1
CASSLRPPPGETQYF | TRBV23-1 | .
CASSEDLYRGLEAFF | TRBV6-1 | .
CASSLGGGDDYEQYF | TRBV11-3 | TRBD2
CASRSARGGYTF | TRBV9 | .
CASSFRTSGLYNEQFF | TRBV11-3 | TRBD2
CASSYSKGRTTNEKLFF | TRBV6-8 | .
CASSSGQNYGYTF | TRBV7-1 | .
CASSYPPLAGAAGELFF | TRBV6-8 | TRBD2
CASSPPVGGRQFF | TRBV1 | .
CASSSSGGYNEQFF | TRBV5-1 | TRBD2
CAIRESSYNSPLHF | TRBV6-8 | .
CASSLRSSAGYF | TRBV28 | .
CASSMTGAGVYGYTF | TRBV9 | TRBD1
CASRGDSIYGYTF | TRBV9 | TRBD1
CASSYITGPQETQYF | TRBV6-8 | .
CASSVPGTRHNEQFF | TRBV9 | TRBD2
CASSYSTAFNSNQPQHF | TRBV6-8 | .
CASSQDILGLAGGGLGANVLTF | TRBV4-3 | TRBD2
CASTSTGSGDGYTF | TRBV5-1 | .
CASSFPSRGLYEQYF | TRBV28 | .
CASSYPPLAGDQKETQYF | TRBV6-7 | TRBD2
CASSLSPVTNYGYTF | TRBV11-3 | .
CASSRDRSTGELFF | TRBV19 | TRBD1
CASSLEGTGGGEQYF | TRBV11-3 | TRBD1
CAISESGGVNTEAFF | TRBV10-3 | .
CASSEVTGSTGELFF | TRBV18 | .
CAISVMIRATGPIEQYF | TRBV6-8 | .
CASSLLGRVKETQYF | TRBV10-2 | .
CASSQDGAASTDTQYF | TRBV4-1 | .
CSVKGASTNTGELFF | TRBV29-1 | TRBD1
CASSGNRGAGELFF | TRBV6-8 | TRBD1
CASSYGRRSAGNTIYF | TRBV6-8 | .
CASSIEGRAGTEAFF | TRBV19 | .
CASSLFPGYAGGPMNTEAFF | TRBV11-3 | .
CASSDPTSGRAESPRGPTDTQYF | TRBV14 | TRBD2